This T cell receptor (beta chain) was sequenced for a study of blood T cell repertoires in COVID-19 (dated by TCRdb to about 2020). Turning to the overall study: The collaborator samples originated in the United States, Italy and Spain and spanned the acute and convalescent phases of COVID-19. Where available, HLA class I and class II types were obtained from metadata supplied by the sample provider rather than from assay-based typing. The prospective study material was composed of cDNA or gDNA derived from T cells, B-cell-depleted T cells, or PBMCs. Subjects who had been exposed to COVID-19, were actively infected with it, or had recovered from it provided the deeply sampled blood TCRbeta repertoires that made up the dataset. The repertoires were released in a freely available public database meant as a resource for research on the immune response to SARS-CoV-2. The samples were drawn from the first 160 participants of the ongoing ImmuneRACE study and from some 1,300 subjects provided by 6 global collaborators. The sample metadata nearly always contained a de-identified subject ID, COVID-19 status, age in years and sex.

Whole blood was collected in K2EDTA tubes by collaborating institutions according to the institutions' own protocols. For TCRbeta analysis, collaborators shipped samples as frozen whole blood, isolated PBMCs, or DNA extracted from either of those sample types. In the case of this clone: What this receptor recognizes is not known. Per-base quality was not reported, and no clone a single base away is much larger than it.

The immunoSEQ Assay, a bias-controlled multiplex PCR, was used to amplify TCRbeta CDR3 regions from genomic DNA. As for the authors' bioinformatics: Nucleated cell counts per sample were estimated from amplification of reference gene primers within the assay. To quantify the absolute abundance of each unique TCRbeta CDR3 rearrangement, sequence reads were collapsed and filtered. Productive Simpson clonality was computed per sample as the square root of Simpson's diversity index over productive rearrangements. Entries here come from immuneACCESS through TCRdb and include only in-frame sequences with V and J called. Some clones fail to appear in such tables; in the studies checked, an unresolved V gene covers under half of the shortfall, and the cause of the remainder is unknown. V, J and clone size are taken as reported in that table, and D and trimming were inferred from the DNA itself. This sample comprises some 30,000 clones, 90% of them detected only once. The ten most abundant clones make up about 8% of the sample.

Study-level results and caveats: The quantity of clinical and demographic metadata differed by source and by participant and was supplied without curation.

Sequenced sample: peripheral blood. The TCR sequence derives from a man in his sixties or seventies with active or convalescent COVID-19.

The CDR3 loop reads CASTTIPGEAFF. The nucleotide sequence reads TGTGCCAGCACCACTATCCCGGGGGAAGCTTTCTTT. The chain is made from TRBV12-3 or TRBV12-4 and TRBJ1-1; the D segment cannot be called with confidence. A distance of 14 bases separates the germline ends of V and J, which lose 7 bases and 8 bases respectively. Including cysteine and phenylalanine, the CDR3 has 12 amino acids. Solely the CDR3 DNA is kept, with 36 bases framed from the first base.